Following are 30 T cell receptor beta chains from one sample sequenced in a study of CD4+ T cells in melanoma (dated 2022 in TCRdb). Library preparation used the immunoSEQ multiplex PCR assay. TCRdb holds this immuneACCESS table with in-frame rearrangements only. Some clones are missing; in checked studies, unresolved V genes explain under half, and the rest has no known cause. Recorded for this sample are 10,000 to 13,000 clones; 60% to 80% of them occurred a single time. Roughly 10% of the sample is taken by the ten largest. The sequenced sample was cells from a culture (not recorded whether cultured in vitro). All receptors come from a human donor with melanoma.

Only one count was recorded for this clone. The CDR3 DNA reads TGTGCCAGCAGCAGGGGTGCCGAGCAGTACTTC. The encoded protein is CASSRGAEQYF. This rearrangement joins TRBV6-6 to TRBJ2-7; D possibly corresponds to TRBD1 (6 bases). This CDR3 region has 11 residues. CDR1 and CDR2 (germline): MNHNY, SVGAGI (reference sequence). V lost 6 bases to trimming and J lost 6 bases, with 9 bases between them.

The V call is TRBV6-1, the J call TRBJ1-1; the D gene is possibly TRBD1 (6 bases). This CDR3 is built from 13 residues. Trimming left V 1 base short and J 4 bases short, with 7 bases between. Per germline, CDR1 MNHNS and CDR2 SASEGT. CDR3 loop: CASSEGRGTEAFF. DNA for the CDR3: TGTGCCAGCAGTGAAGGCAGGGGCACTGAAGCTTTCTTT.

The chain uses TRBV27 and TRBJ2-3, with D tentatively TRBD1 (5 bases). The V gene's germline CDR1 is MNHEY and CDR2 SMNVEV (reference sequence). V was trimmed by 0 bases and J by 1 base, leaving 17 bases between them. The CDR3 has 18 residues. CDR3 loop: CASSLSRLLGLRTDTQYF. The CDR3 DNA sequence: TGTGCCAGCAGTTTATCGCGCCTATTGGGGCTCCGCACAGATACGCAGTATTTT.

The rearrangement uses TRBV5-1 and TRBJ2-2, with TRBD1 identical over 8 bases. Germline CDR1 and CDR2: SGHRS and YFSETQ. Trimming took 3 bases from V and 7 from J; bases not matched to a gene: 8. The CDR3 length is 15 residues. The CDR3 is CASSSPQGASGELFF. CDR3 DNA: TGCGCCAGCAGCTCTCCGCAGGGGGCAAGCGGGGAGCTGTTTTTT.

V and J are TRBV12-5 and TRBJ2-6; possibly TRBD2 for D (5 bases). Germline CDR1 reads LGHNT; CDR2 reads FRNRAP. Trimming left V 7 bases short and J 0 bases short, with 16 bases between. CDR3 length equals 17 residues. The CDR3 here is CASVEDGMNSGANVLTF. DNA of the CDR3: TGTGCTAGTGTGGAGGACGGTATGAACTCTGGGGCCAACGTCCTGACTTTC.

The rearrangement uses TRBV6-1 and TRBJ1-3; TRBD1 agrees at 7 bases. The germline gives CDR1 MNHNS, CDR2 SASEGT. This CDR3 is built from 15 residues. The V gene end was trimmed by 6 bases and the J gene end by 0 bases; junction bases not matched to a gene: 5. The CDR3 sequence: CASSRQGRSGNTIYF. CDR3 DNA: TGTGCCAGCAGCAGACAGGGCCGCTCTGGAAACACCATATATTTT.

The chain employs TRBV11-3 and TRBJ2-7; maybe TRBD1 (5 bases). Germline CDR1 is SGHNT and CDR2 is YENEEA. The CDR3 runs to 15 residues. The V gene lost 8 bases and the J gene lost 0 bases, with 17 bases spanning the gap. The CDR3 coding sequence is TGTGCCAGCTCCTCCTTGCGGCAGGGCTCCTACGAGCAGTACTTC. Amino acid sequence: CASSSLRQGSYEQYF.

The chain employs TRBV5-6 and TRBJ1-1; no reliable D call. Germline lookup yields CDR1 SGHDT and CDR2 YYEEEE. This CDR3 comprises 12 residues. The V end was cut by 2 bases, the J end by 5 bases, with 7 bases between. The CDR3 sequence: CASSFRRTEAFF. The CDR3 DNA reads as TGTGCCAGCAGCTTTCGGCGAACTGAAGCTTTCTTT.

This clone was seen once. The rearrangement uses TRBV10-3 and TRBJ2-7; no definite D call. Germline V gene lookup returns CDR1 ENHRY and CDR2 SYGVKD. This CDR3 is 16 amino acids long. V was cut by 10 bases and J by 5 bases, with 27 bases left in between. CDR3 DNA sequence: TGTGCCAGCGCTCCACGATACCTCCAGGTCACCCACGAGCAGTACTTC. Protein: CASAPRYLQVTHEQYF.

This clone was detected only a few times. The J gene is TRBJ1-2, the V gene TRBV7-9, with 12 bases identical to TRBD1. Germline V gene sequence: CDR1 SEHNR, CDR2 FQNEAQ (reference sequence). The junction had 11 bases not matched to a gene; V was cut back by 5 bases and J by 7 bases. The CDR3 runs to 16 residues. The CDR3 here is CASSPPGQGAGGGYTF. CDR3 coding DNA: TGTGCCAGCAGCCCGCCGGGACAGGGGGCTGGGGGTGGCTACACCTTC.

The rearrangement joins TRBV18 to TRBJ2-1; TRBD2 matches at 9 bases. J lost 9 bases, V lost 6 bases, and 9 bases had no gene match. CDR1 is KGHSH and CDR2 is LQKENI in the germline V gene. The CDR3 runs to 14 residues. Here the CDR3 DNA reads TGTGCCAGCTCCTCCTTGAGCGGGGGGAGTGAGCAGTTCTTC. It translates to CASSSLSGGSEQFF.

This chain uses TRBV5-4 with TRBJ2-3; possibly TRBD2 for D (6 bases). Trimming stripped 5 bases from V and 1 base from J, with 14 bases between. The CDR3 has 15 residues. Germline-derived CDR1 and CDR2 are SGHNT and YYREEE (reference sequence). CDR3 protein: CASSTLAPGTDTQYF. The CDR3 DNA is TGTGCCAGCAGTACCCTAGCGCCGGGCACAGATACGCAGTATTTT.

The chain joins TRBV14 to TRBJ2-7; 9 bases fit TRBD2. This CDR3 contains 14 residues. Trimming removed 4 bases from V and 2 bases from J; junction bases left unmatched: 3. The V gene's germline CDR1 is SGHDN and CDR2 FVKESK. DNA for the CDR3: TGTGCCAGCAGCCTGGCGGGGGGGACCTACGAGCAGTACTTC. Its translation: CASSLAGGTYEQYF.

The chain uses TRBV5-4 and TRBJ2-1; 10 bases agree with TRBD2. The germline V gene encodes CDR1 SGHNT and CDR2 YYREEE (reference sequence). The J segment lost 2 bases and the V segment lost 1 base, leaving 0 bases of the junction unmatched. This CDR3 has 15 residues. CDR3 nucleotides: TGTGCCAGCAGCTTGACTAGCGGGGCCTACAATGAGCAGTTCTTC. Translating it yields CASSLTSGAYNEQFF.

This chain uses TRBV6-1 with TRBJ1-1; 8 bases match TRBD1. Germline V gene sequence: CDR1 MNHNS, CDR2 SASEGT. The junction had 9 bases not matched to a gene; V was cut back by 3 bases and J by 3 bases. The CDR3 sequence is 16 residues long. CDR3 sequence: CASSDRGQYTDTEAFF. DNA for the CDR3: TGTGCCAGCAGTGACAGGGGGCAATATACGGACACTGAAGCTTTCTTT.

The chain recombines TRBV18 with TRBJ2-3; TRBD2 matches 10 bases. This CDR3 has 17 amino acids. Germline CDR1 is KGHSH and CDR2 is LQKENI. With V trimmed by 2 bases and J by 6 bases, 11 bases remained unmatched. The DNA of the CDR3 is TGTGCCAGCTCACCAAGGCTAGCGGGGGTCGGAGCCGATACGCAGTATTTT. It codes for CASSPRLAGVGADTQYF.

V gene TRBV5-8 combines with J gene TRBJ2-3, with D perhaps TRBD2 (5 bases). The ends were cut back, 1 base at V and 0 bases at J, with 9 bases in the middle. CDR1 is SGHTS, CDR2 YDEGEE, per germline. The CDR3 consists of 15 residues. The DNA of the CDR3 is TGTGCCAGCAGCTTGAGAGGGTATAGCACAGATACGCAGTATTTT. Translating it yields CASSLRGYSTDTQYF.

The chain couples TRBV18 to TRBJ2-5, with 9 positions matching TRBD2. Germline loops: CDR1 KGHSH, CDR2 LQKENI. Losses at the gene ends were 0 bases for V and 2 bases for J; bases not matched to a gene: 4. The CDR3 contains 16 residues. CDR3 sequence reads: CASSPPAGGFQETQYF. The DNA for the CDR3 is TGTGCCAGCTCACCACCGGCGGGGGGGTTTCAAGAGACCCAGTACTTC.

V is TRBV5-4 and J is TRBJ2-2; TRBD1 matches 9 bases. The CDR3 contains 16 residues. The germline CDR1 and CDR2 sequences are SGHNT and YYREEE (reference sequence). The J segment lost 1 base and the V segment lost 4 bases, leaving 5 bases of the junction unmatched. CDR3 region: CASSTPDRGNTGELFF. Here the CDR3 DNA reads TGTGCCAGCAGCACTCCGGACAGGGGGAACACCGGGGAGCTGTTTTTT.

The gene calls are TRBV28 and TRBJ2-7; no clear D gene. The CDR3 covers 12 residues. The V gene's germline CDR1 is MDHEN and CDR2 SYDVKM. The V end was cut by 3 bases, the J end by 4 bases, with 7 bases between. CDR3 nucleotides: TGTGCCAGCAGTTTTGTGGAATACGAGCAGTACTTC. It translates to CASSFVEYEQYF.

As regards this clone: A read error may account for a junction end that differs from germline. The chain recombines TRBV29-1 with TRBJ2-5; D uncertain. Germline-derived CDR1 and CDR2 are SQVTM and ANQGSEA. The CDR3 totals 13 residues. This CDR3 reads CSVDGHQQVTQYF. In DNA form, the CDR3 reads TGCAGCGTTGACGGGCACCAACAAGTGACCCAGTACTTC.

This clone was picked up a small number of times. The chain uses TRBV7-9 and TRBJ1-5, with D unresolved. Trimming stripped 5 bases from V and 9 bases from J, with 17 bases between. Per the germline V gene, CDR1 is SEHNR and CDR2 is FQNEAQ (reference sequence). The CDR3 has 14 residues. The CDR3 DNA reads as TGTGCCAGCAGCCTTAATGATGCTGGCGGGCCCCAGCATTTT. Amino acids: CASSLNDAGGPQHF.

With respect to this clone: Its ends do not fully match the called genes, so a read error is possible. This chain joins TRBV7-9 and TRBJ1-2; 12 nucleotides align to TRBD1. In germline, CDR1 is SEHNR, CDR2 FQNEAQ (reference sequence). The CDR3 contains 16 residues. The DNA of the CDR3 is TGTGCCAGCAGCAACCCGGGACAGGGGGCTAAATATGGCTACACCTTC. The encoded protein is CASSNPGQGAKYGYTF.

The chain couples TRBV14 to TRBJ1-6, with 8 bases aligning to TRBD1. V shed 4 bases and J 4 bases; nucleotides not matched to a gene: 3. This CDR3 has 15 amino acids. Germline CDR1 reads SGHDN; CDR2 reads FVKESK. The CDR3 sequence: CASSPTGVYNSPLHF. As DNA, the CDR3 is TGTGCCAGCAGCCCGACAGGGGTTTATAATTCACCCCTCCACTTT.

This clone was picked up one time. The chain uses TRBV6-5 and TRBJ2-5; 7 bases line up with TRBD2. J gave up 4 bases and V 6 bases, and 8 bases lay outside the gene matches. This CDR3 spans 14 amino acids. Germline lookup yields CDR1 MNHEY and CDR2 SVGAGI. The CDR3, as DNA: TGTGCCAGCAGCCTACTAGCGCGGGGAGAGACCCAGTACTTC. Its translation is CASSLLARGETQYF.

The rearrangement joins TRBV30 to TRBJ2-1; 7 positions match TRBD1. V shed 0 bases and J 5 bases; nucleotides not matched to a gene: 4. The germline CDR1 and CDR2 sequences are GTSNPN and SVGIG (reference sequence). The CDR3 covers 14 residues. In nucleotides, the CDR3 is TGTGCCTGGAGTGTGGACAGGCGGCACAATGAGCAGTTCTTC. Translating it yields CAWSVDRRHNEQFF.

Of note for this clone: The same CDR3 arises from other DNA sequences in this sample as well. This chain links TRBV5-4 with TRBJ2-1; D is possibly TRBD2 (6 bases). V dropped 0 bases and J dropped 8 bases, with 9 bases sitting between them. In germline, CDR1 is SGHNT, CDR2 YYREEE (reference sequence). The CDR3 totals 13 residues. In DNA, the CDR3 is TGTGCCAGCAGCTTGGTGACGGGGGATGAGCAGTTCTTC. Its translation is CASSLVTGDEQFF. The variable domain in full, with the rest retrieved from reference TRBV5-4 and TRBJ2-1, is ETGVTQSPTHLIKTRGQQVTLRCSSQSGHNTVSWYQQALGQGPQFIFQYYREEENGRGNFPPRFSGLQFPNYSSELNVNALELDDSALYLCASSLVTGDEQFFGPGTRLTVL.

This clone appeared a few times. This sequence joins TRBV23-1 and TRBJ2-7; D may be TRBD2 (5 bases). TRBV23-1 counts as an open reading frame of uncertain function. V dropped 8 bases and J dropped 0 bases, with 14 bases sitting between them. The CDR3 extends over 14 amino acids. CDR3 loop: CASVEVRTSYEQYF. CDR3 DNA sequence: TGCGCCAGCGTGGAGGTCCGAACCTCCTACGAGCAGTACTTC.

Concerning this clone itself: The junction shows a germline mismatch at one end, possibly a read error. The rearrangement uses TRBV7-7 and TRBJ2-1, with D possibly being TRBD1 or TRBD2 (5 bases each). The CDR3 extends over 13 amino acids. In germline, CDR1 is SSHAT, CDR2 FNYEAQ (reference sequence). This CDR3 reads CASSLAGTPTQFF. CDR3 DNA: TGTGCTAGCAGCTTAGCTGGGACCCCTACGCAGTTCTTC.

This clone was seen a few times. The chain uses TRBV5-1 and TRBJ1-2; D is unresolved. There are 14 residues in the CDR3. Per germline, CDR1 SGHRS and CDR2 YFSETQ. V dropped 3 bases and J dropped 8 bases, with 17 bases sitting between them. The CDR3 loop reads CASSSTPMTLGYTF. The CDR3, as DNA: TGCGCCAGCAGCTCAACCCCAATGACACTAGGCTACACCTTC. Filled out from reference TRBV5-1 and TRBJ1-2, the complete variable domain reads KAGVTQTPRYLIKTRGQQVTLSCSPISGHRSVSWYQQTPGQGLQFLFEYFSETQRNKGNFPGRFSGRQFSNSRSEMNVSTLELGDSALYLCASSSTPMTLGYTFGSGTRLTVV.